A single sample gave rise to the 8 T cell receptor beta chains below, sequenced in a study of shared clonotypes between healthy human individuals. Profiled with immunoSEQ multiplex PCR; TCRdb holds only in-frame clones, not every one. Of approximately 2.5 million clones in the sample, 85% to 95% were seen once. Sequenced material: naive CD4+ T cells sorted from blood. The subset: CD45RA+ positively selected. These TCRs come from a man aged 18 to 29 in good health.

This clone was counted once. This chain joins TRBV5-4 and TRBJ2-5; D is unclear. Trimming took 3 bases from V and 1 from J, leaving 7 bases between them. This CDR3 has 13 amino acids. Germline V gene sequence: CDR1 SGHNT, CDR2 YYREEE (reference sequence). The CDR3 region has the DNA TGTGCCAGCAGCTCGAACCCCCAAGAGACCCAGTACTTC. Residues: CASSSNPQETQYF.

The rearrangement uses TRBV6-5 and TRBJ2-1, with 10 positions matching TRBD2. The CDR3 covers 14 residues. V was clipped by 4 bases and J by 12 bases; unmatched bases: 9. Looked up from germline, CDR1 is MNHEY and CDR2 is SVGAGI. The chain's CDR3 is CASSSPTSGPGQFF. The CDR3 region has the DNA TGTGCCAGCAGTTCCCCGACTAGCGGGCCTGGGCAGTTCTTC.

The V call is TRBV9, the J call TRBJ2-5; 7 nucleotides align to TRBD2. The DNA end favors TRBJ2-7, so the J call may be wrong. The CDR3 contains 14 residues. Per germline, CDR1 SGDLS and CDR2 YYNGEE. CDR3 loop: CASSVDGGSSEQYF. In nucleotides, the CDR3 is TGTGCCAGCAGCGTAGACGGCGGGAGTAGCGAGCAGTACTTC.

The chain carries TRBV7-2 and TRBJ1-2; 9 positions agree with TRBD1. The V gene's germline CDR1 is SGHTA and CDR2 FQGNSA. The CDR3 is 14 amino acids. J was trimmed by 6 bases and V by 5 bases; bases with no gene match: 7. The CDR3 DNA follows: TGTGCCAGCAGCATACTGACAGGGGGGGATGGCTACACCTTC. Translating it yields CASSILTGGDGYTF.

With respect to this clone: At the DNA level, this CDR3 is encoded by other sequences in the same sample as well. The V call is TRBV5-1, the J call TRBJ1-6; D remains unclear. Germline V lookup: CDR1 SGHRS, CDR2 YFSETQ. The CDR3 totals 14 residues. V lost 3 bases and J lost 1, with 5 bases in between. The DNA for the CDR3 is TGCGCCAGCAGCTCGGGTTCCTATAATTCACCCCTCCACTTT. It translates to CASSSGSYNSPLHF.

This clone was picked up a small number of times. Within the sample, other DNA sequences also encode this same CDR3. The chain is built from TRBV30 and TRBJ1-4, with D perhaps matching TRBD1 (5 bases). V lost 2 bases, J lost 0 bases, and 7 bases lay in between. Germline V gene data show CDR1 as GTSNPN and CDR2 as SVGIG (reference sequence). This CDR3 is 14 amino acids long. CDR3 DNA sequence: TGTGCCTGGAGTACAGGAGCAACTAATGAAAAACTGTTTTTT. Its translation: CAWSTGATNEKLFF.

This sequence joins TRBV4-1 and TRBJ2-7, with TRBD2 matching 13 bases. Per the germline V gene, CDR1 is MGHRA and CDR2 is YSYEKL. J was trimmed by 1 base and V by 2 bases; bases with no gene match: 5. The CDR3 is 17 residues long. The CDR3 reads CASSQRTSGSPSYEQYF. In nucleotides, the CDR3 is TGCGCCAGCAGCCAACGGACTAGCGGGAGCCCATCCTACGAGCAGTACTTC.

The chain couples TRBV5-5 to TRBJ1-5, with D perhaps matching TRBD1 (6 bases). The CDR3 length is 17 residues. Per germline, CDR1 SGHKS and CDR2 YYEKEE (reference sequence). V was clipped by 0 bases and J by 1 base, with 14 bases between them. In DNA form, the CDR3 reads TGTGCCAGCAGCTTGGCACAGGGAGGAAGGAGCAATCAGCCCCAGCATTTT. This sequence encodes CASSLAQGGRSNQPQHF.